This T cell receptor beta chain was recovered during a study of blood T cell repertoires in COVID-19 (dated by TCRdb to between 2020 and 2021). Regarding the research as a whole: Samples from collaborators originated in the United States, Italy and Spain and spanned both the acute and convalescent phases of COVID-19. The material from the prospective study consisted of cDNA or gDNA derived from T cells, B-cell-depleted T cells, or PBMCs. Subjects who had been exposed to COVID-19, were actively infected with it, or had recovered from it provided the deeply sampled blood TCRbeta repertoires that made up the dataset. The repertoires were made available in a free public database intended to serve as a resource for research on the immune response to SARS-CoV-2. Samples were obtained from the ongoing ImmuneRACE study (first 160 participants) and from about 1,300 subjects provided by 6 global collaborators. Nearly every sample came with metadata listing a de-identified subject ID, COVID-19 status, age in years and sex. HLA class I and class II types, where available, came from metadata supplied by the sample provider rather than from assay-based typing. Results and caveats for the whole study, not just this receptor: How much clinical and demographic metadata was included differed by source and by participant, and the metadata was provided uncurated.

Collaborating institutions collected whole blood in K2EDTA tubes following their own protocols. For TCRbeta analysis, collaborator samples were shipped as frozen whole blood, as isolated PBMCs, or as DNA extracted from either sample type. TCRbeta CDR3 regions were amplified from genomic DNA using the immunoSEQ Assay, a bias-controlled multiplex PCR. The study's processing was this. Nucleated cell counts per sample were estimated from amplification of reference gene primers within the assay. Sequence reads were collapsed and filtered to measure the absolute abundance of every unique TCRbeta CDR3 rearrangement. For each sample, productive Simpson clonality was calculated by taking the square root of Simpson's diversity index across productive rearrangements. TCRdb retrieved this table from immuneACCESS and kept in-frame rearrangements only. Not all clones are present; in checked studies, unresolved V genes account for under half, and no reason is known for the remainder. V and J calls and clone size are as listed in that table; D and trimming were resolved from the DNA. For this sample the table gives tens of thousands of clones, of which more than 85% were detected only once. The top ten constitute 3.1% of the sample.

There are a few counts of this clone. There is no known antigen for this receptor. The sample holds no much larger clone one base away, and base qualities are not on file. Taken from cysteine to phenylalanine, the CDR3 has 13 residues. The sequence is cut down to CDR3 DNA, 39 bases in frame from base 1. CDR1 SGHKS and CDR2 YYEKEE are derived from the germline V gene (reference sequence). The trim is 0 bases for V and 4 bases for J, with a gap of 7 bases between the germline ends. Sample: peripheral blood. The sequence was obtained from a man in his fifties or sixties with acute or convalescent COVID-19. Recombination connected TRBV5-5 to TRBJ1-2, with the D gene uncertain. CDR3 reads: CASSLAGSYGYTF. The nucleotides read TGTGCCAGCAGCTTGGCGGGATCCTATGGCTACACCTTC.